Below are 18 T cell receptor beta chains sequenced from a single sample in a study of CD8+CD57+ T cells in acquired aplastic anemia. Genomic DNA provided the template from which TCR beta VDJ and CDR3 profiles were obtained. Each CDR3 protein gets one entry after TCRdb re-called the reads with MiXCR. The sample includes 300,000 or so distinct CDR3 sequences, around three fifths of them seen just once. The source material was sorted CD4+, CD8+, or CD8+CD57+ T cells (not recorded which) from PBMCs. The receptors originated from a human donor with severe aplastic anemia or a healthy control (not recorded which).

CDR3 sequence reads: CASSLAGAMANTIYF. The CDR3 DNA reads TGTGCCAGCAGCTTAGCCGGGGCAATGGCAAACACCATATATTTT. The J gene is TRBJ1-3, the V gene TRBV7-9, with a possible D match to TRBD1 (5 bases). CDR1 and CDR2 (germline): SEHNR, FQNEAQ (reference sequence). The CDR3 has 15 amino acids. The germline V and J ends were trimmed by 0 bases and 6 bases, with 12 bases remaining between them.

This clonotype appeared many times. The chain employs TRBV4-3 and TRBJ1-5; D uncertain. Germline V gene lookup returns CDR1 LGHNA and CDR2 YSLEER. CDR3 size: 13 residues. The V end lost 0 bases, the J end lost 7 bases, and 7 bases lay between the germline ends. The CDR3 is CASSQDLSQPQHF. The DNA of the CDR3 is TGCGCCAGCAGCCAAGATCTCAGCCAGCCCCAGCATTTT.

The gene calls are TRBV7-3 and TRBJ1-2; TRBD1 might be the D (6 bases). CDR3 length equals 15 residues. Germline V gene sequence: CDR1 SGHTA, CDR2 FQGTGA. V lost 2 bases to trimming and J lost 6 bases, with 16 bases between them. For the CDR3, the DNA is TGTGCCAGCAGCTTAGTTCCAGGGGTTGTAGATGGCTACACCTTC. This codes for CASSLVPGVVDGYTF.

The rearrangement uses TRBV7-8 and TRBJ2-1; D is possibly TRBD1 (5 bases). The CDR3 length is 18 residues. The V end was cut by 5 bases, the J end by 0 bases, with 20 bases between. Germline loops: CDR1 SGHVS, CDR2 FQNEAQ. The CDR3 nucleotides are TGTGCCAGCAGCGAAAAGGAAGGGGCTTCAAGCTCCTACAATGAGCAGTTCTTC. Protein: CASSEKEGASSSYNEQFF.

This clonotype was counted at least ten times. This chain connects TRBV3-1 to TRBJ1-6, with 10 bases aligning to TRBD1. J gave up 10 bases and V 6 bases, and 6 bases lay outside the gene matches. CDR1 and CDR2 from the germline V gene are LGHDT and YNNKEL (reference sequence). The CDR3 is 14 residues long. This CDR3 reads CASSPDRGRSPLHF. CDR3 DNA sequence: TGTGCCAGCAGTCCCGACAGGGGGCGGTCACCCCTCCACTTT.

The V gene is TRBV19, the J gene TRBJ2-7, with TRBD1 matching 9 bases. J gave up 4 bases and V 3 bases, and 4 bases lay outside the gene matches. This CDR3 region has 14 residues. Germline V gives CDR1 LNHDA, CDR2 SQIVND (reference sequence). CDR3 loop: CASSISTGGYEQYF. The CDR3 nucleotides are TGTGCCAGTAGTATCTCGACAGGGGGATACGAGCAGTACTTC.

The chain has TRBV5-4 and TRBJ2-1; 7 bases are a match to TRBD2. The CDR3 has 14 residues. The germline V gene encodes CDR1 SGHNT and CDR2 YYREEE (reference sequence). The V gene end was trimmed by 4 bases and the J gene end by 10 bases; junction bases not matched to a gene: 11. The CDR3 nucleotides read TGTGCCAGCAGCGTAGTCCCGTCGGGGGGAGAGCAGTTCTTC. Translated: CASSVVPSGGEQFF.

V gene TRBV7-2 combines with J gene TRBJ1-1; weak D call: TRBD1 (6 bases). This CDR3 spans 16 amino acids. V lost 4 bases and J 0 bases, leaving 15 bases between the germline ends. Germline values: CDR1 SGHTA, CDR2 FQGNSA. The CDR3 protein is CASSSQTGTLNTEAFF. DNA for the CDR3: TGTGCCAGCAGCTCACAGACCGGGACACTGAACACTGAAGCTTTCTTT.

This chain uses TRBV10-3 with TRBJ2-7; TRBD1 is a possible D gene (5 bases). The ends were cut back, 10 bases at V and 3 bases at J, with 13 bases in the middle. In germline, CDR1 is ENHRY, CDR2 SYGVKD. The CDR3 is 12 residues long. The CDR3 loop reads CASDSDLYEQYF. As DNA, the CDR3 is TGTGCCAGCGACAGCGACCTCTACGAGCAGTACTTC.

In this sample, this clonotype turned up many times. The V gene is TRBV6-1, the J gene TRBJ2-7; D uncertain. The CDR3 runs to 15 residues. The V end lost 0 bases, the J end lost 0 bases, and 9 bases lay between the germline ends. Germline CDR1 and CDR2: MNHNS and SASEGT. DNA of the CDR3: TGTGCCAGCAGTGAAGCGCACTTGGCCTCCTACGAGCAGTACTTC. This sequence encodes CASSEAHLASYEQYF.

This clonotype occurred once. J is TRBJ2-3 and V is TRBV7-1, with TRBD2 matching 7 bases. TRBV7-1 carries the ORF label, with uncertain function. Germline trimming cut 3 bases from V and 0 bases from J; bases unmatched to any gene: 12. CDR3 length: 18 residues. The DNA for the CDR3 is TGTGCCAGCAGCTCGGTACCTAGCGGAAGTACTAGCACAGATACGCAGTATTTT. Its translation is CASSSVPSGSTSTDTQYF.

The chain has TRBV2 and TRBJ1-5; 9 bases map to TRBD1. This CDR3 contains 16 residues. The J segment lost 3 bases and the V segment lost 3 bases, leaving 6 bases of the junction unmatched. Germline V CDR1 and CDR2: SNHLY, FYNNEI. The CDR3 here is CASSDRTGADNQPQHF. In nucleotides, the CDR3 is TGTGCCAGCAGTGACCGGACAGGGGCCGACAATCAGCCCCAGCATTTT.

There are a few counts of this clonotype. The chain couples TRBV28 to TRBJ2-3; the match to TRBD2 covers 8 bases. The CDR3 is made up of 15 amino acids. Germline V CDR1 and CDR2: MDHEN, SYDVKM. V lost 8 bases and J lost 9; bases outside the gene matches: 16. CDR3 nucleotides: TGTGCCAGCTCTAAAGCGGGGGCTTCTGAGGAAACGCAGTATTTT. Translated, it gives CASSKAGASEETQYF.

The rearrangement links TRBV20-1 to TRBJ2-7, with TRBD1 matching 7 bases. The CDR3 runs to 12 residues. The V gene end was trimmed by 5 bases and the J gene end by 3 bases; junction bases not matched to a gene: 4. The germline CDR1 and CDR2 sequences are DFQATT and SNEGSKA (reference sequence). The CDR3 region is CSAQTGLYEQYF. The CDR3 DNA reads TGCAGTGCTCAGACAGGGCTCTACGAGCAGTACTTC.

Concerning this clonotype itself: The junction differs from germline at one of its ends, possibly a read error. This chain connects TRBV20-1 to TRBJ2-1; 8 positions agree with TRBD2. CDR1 is DFQATT and CDR2 is SNEGSKA in the germline V gene (reference sequence). The CDR3 runs to 14 residues. CDR3 sequence (DNA): TGCAGTGCTACTACGGGAGGGCCCTACAATGAGCAGCTCTTC. It yields the protein CSATTGGPYNEQLF.

The V and J genes are TRBV14 and TRBJ1-6, with D tentatively TRBD1 (5 bases). The CDR3 has 14 residues. The V gene lost 4 bases and the J gene lost 10 bases, with 14 bases spanning the gap. Looked up from germline, CDR1 is SGHDN and CDR2 is FVKESK. The CDR3 loop is CASSLEGRRSPLHF. CDR3 coding DNA: TGTGCCAGCAGCCTCGAGGGGAGACGATCACCCCTCCACTTT. The full variable domain, its missing parts supplied by reference TRBV14 and TRBJ1-6, is EAGVTQFPSHSVIEKGQTVTLRCDPISGHDNLYWYRRVMGKEIKFLLHFVKESKQDESGMPNNRFLAERTGGTYSTLKVQPAELEDSGVYFCASSLEGRRSPLHFGNGTRLTVT.

The chain couples TRBV7-9 to TRBJ2-3; 9 bases match TRBD1. Germline V gene lookup returns CDR1 SEHNR and CDR2 FQNEAQ (reference sequence). V trimming: 6 bases; J trimming: 3 bases; junction bases outside the gene matches: 4. This CDR3 spans 14 amino acids. This CDR3 reads CASRKTGGTDTQYF. In DNA, the CDR3 is TGTGCCAGCAGGAAGACAGGGGGTACAGATACGCAGTATTTT.

The table lists this clonotype with a count of one. The J gene is TRBJ2-7, the V gene TRBV20-1; tentatively, D is TRBD1 or TRBD2 (5 bases each). The CDR3 runs to 13 residues. V was clipped by 6 bases and J by 7 bases, with 19 bases between them. From germline, CDR1 is DFQATT and CDR2 SNEGSKA (reference sequence). CDR3 sequence reads: CSARGRAVWEQYF. CDR3 nucleotides: TGCAGTGCCCGGGGCAGGGCCGTGTGGGAGCAGTACTTC.